This paragraph covers one TCR beta chain sequence. Between the trimmed V and J ends, which lost 5 bases and 2 bases, there was a span of 25 bases. In germline, CDR1 is SEHNR, CDR2 FQNEAQ (reference sequence). The length of the CDR3 is 18 residues. This entry belongs to a study of blood T cell repertoires in COVID-19. Repertoires were generated with immunoSEQ multiplex PCR, while TCRdb's copy carries only in-frame clones and drops some. The sample lists roughly 9,200 clones, about 81% occurring once. Sequences were obtained from peripheral blood. The receptor was derived from a man in his sixties with active COVID-19. The J gene is TRBJ2-7, the V gene TRBV7-9, with a weak D call TRBD1 (5 bases). CDR3 DNA sequence: TGTGCCAGCAGCCCGCCGTACCCGGGCCAGGGTCGTACCTACGAGCAGTACTTC. Its translation is CASSPPYPGQGRTYEQYF. The full variable domain, rest sourced from reference TRBV7-9 and TRBJ2-7, is DTGVSQNPRHKITKRGQNVTFRCDPISEHNRLYWYRQTLGQGPEFLTYFQNEAQLEKSRLLSDRFSAERPKGSFSTLEIQRTEQGDSAMYLCASSPPYPGQGRTYEQYFGPGTRLTVT.